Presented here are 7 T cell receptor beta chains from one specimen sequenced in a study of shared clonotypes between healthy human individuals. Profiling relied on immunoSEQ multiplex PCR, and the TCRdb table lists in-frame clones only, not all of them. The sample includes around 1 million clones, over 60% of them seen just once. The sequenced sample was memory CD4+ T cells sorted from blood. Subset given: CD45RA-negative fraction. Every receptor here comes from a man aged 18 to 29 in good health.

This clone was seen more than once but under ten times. CDR3 in amino acids: CASNTGGNYGYTF. CDR3 nucleotides: TGTGCCAGCAATACAGGGGGAAACTATGGCTACACCTTC. The chain carries TRBV2 and TRBJ1-2; 8 bases line up with TRBD1. The CDR3 sequence is 13 residues long. Germline CDR1 and CDR2: SNHLY and FYNNEI. V was clipped by 7 bases and J by 2 bases; unmatched bases: 3.

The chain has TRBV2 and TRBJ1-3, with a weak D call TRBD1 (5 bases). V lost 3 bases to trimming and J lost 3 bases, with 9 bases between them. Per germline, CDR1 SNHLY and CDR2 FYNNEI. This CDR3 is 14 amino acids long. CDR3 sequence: CASSDQGVGNTIYF. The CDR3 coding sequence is TGTGCCAGCAGTGATCAAGGGGTTGGAAACACCATATATTTT.

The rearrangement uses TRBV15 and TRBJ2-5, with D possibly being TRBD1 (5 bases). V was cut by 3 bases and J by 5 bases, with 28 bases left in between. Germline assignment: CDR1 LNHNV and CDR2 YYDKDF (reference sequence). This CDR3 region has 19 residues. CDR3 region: CATSRGGPRWGESLETQYF. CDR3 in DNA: TGTGCCACCAGCAGGGGTGGGCCCAGGTGGGGCGAAAGTTTGGAGACCCAGTACTTC.

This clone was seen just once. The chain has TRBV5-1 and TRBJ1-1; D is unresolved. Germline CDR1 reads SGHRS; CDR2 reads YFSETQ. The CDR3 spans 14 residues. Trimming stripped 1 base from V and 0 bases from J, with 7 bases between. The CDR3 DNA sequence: TGCGCCAGCAGCTTGCGGAACATGAACACTGAAGCTTTCTTT. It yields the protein CASSLRNMNTEAFF.

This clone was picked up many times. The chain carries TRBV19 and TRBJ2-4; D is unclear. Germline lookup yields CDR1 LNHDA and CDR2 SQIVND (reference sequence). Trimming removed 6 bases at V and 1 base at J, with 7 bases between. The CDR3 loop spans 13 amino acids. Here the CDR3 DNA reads TGTGCCAGTAGAACCGGTGCCAAAAACATTCAGTACTTC. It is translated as CASRTGAKNIQYF.

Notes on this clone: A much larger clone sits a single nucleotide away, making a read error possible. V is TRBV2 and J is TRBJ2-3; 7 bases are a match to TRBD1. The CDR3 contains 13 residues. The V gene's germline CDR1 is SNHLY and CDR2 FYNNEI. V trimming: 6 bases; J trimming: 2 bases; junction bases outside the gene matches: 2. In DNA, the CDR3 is TGTGCCAGCAGCGGACAGGCCACAGATACGCAGTATTTT. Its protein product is CASSGQATDTQYF.

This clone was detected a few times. CDR3 amino acids: CAISVGTDYGYTF. In DNA form, the CDR3 reads TGTGCCATCAGTGTAGGGACAGACTATGGCTACACCTTC. The gene calls are TRBV10-3 and TRBJ1-2; 7 bases align to TRBD1. The V gene's germline CDR1 is ENHRY and CDR2 SYGVKD. CDR3 length: 13 amino acids. V lost 4 bases to trimming and J lost 3 bases; unmatched junction nucleotides: 2.